Below, 29 T cell receptor beta chains from the same sample are listed, as sequenced in a study of cytomegalovirus exposure and HLA in healthy donors. Profiling relied on immunoSEQ multiplex PCR, and the TCRdb table lists in-frame clones only, not all of them. Of a few hundred thousand clones in the sample, around 91% are singletons; the top ten hold roughly 0.4%. Sequencing was performed on PBMCs. The receptors here all came from a young woman in good health and CMV-seronegative.

The chain combines TRBV6-6 with TRBJ2-5, with 9 positions matching TRBD2. This CDR3 is built from 14 residues. The V gene end was trimmed by 8 bases and the J gene end by 3 bases; junction bases not matched to a gene: 7. From germline, CDR1 is MNHNY and CDR2 SVGAGI (reference sequence). CDR3 sequence: CASGPLAGEETQYF. CDR3 bases: TGTGCCAGCGGCCCTTTAGCGGGGGAAGAGACCCAGTACTTC.

This sequence joins TRBV7-2 and TRBJ2-7, with D perhaps matching TRBD2 (6 bases). The V gene lost 0 bases and the J gene lost 4 bases, with 7 bases spanning the gap. CDR1 is SGHTA and CDR2 is FQGNSA in the germline V gene. This CDR3 is 13 amino acids long. CDR3 coding DNA: TGTGCCAGCAGCTTAGCGCGGGGTTACGAGCAGTACGTC. Its protein product is CASSLARGYEQYV.

J is TRBJ1-1 and V is TRBV29-1, with a possible D match to TRBD1 (6 bases). This CDR3 has 15 amino acids. Germline loops: CDR1 SQVTM, CDR2 ANQGSEA. V was cut by 4 bases and J by 0 bases, with 15 bases left in between. The CDR3 is CSVVGQTRLNTEAFF. CDR3 nucleotides: TGCAGCGTTGTTGGACAGACAAGGCTGAACACTGAAGCTTTCTTT.

The chain links TRBV9 to TRBJ2-5; 13 bases match TRBD2. The V and J ends lost 4 bases and 5 bases, in that order; junction bases with no gene match: 8. The CDR3 consists of 16 residues. CDR1 and CDR2 (germline): SGDLS, YYNGEE. The CDR3 region is CASSPRTSGGLETQYF. CDR3 DNA: TGTGCCAGCAGCCCTCGGACTAGCGGGGGCTTGGAGACCCAGTACTTC.

The chain carries TRBV7-3 and TRBJ1-3; possibly TRBD1 for D (6 bases). V gave up 1 base and J gave up 2 bases, with 15 bases separating them. This CDR3 region has 17 residues. Germline CDR1 reads SGHTA; CDR2 reads FQGTGA. CDR3 nucleotides: TGTGCCAGCAGCTTAAACCCCCCGGGGGGCACTGGAAACACCATATATTTT. It codes for CASSLNPPGGTGNTIYF. Full variable domain (rest looked up from reference TRBV7-3 and TRBJ1-3): GAGVSQTPSNKVTEKGKYVELRCDPISGHTALYWYRQSLGQGPEFLIYFQGTGAADDSGLPNDRFFAVRPEGSVSTLKIQRTERGDSAVYLCASSLNPPGGTGNTIYFGEGSWLTVV.

The chain carries TRBV27 and TRBJ1-1, with 12 bases fitting TRBD1. This CDR3 region has 18 residues. After removal of 0 bases from V and 2 bases from J, the junction contained 7 bases not matched to a gene. Per the germline V gene, CDR1 is MNHEY and CDR2 is SMNVEV (reference sequence). CDR3 region: CASSLSGTGGLINTEAFF. As DNA, the CDR3 is TGTGCCAGCAGTTTATCGGGGACAGGGGGCTTGATAAACACTGAAGCTTTCTTT.

J is TRBJ1-1 and V is TRBV6-5; D remains unclear. V was clipped by 4 bases and J by 0 bases, with 6 bases between them. The CDR3 is made up of 13 amino acids. The germline gives CDR1 MNHEY, CDR2 SVGAGI. CDR3 nucleotides: TGTGCCAGCAGTTCCAGGATGAACACTGAAGCTTTCTTT. Translated: CASSSRMNTEAFF.

The rearrangement uses TRBV9 and TRBJ1-6; tentative D call: TRBD1 (5 bases). Trimming pared 4 bases from V and 0 bases from J, leaving 11 bases between. This CDR3 has 16 residues. Germline CDR1 SGDLS, CDR2 YYNGEE. CDR3 bases: TGTGCCAGCAGCCCGACAGAGAGCTCCTATAATTCACCCCTCCACTTT. As protein: CASSPTESSYNSPLHF. The entire variable domain, with the rest obtained from reference TRBV9 and TRBJ1-6, is as follows: DSGVTQTPKHLITATGQRVTLRCSPRSGDLSVYWYQQSLDQGLQFLIQYYNGEERAKGNILERFSAQQFPDLHSELNLSSLELGDSALYFCASSPTESSYNSPLHFGNGTRLTVT.

This sequence joins TRBV27 and TRBJ1-2; D might be TRBD1 (6 bases). CDR3 length: 14 amino acids. V was trimmed by 6 bases and J by 5 bases, leaving 16 bases between them. Germline values: CDR1 MNHEY, CDR2 SMNVEV (reference sequence). CDR3 protein: CASRAGGAGYGYTF. The CDR3 DNA is TGTGCCAGCAGGGCGGGGGGGGCAGGGTATGGCTACACCTTC.

The CDR3 is CASSRVTGDSYNSPLHF. In nucleotides, the CDR3 is TGTGCCAGCAGCCGGGTAACAGGGGATAGTTATAATTCACCCCTCCACTTT. The gene calls are TRBV4-2 and TRBJ1-6, with 7 bases aligning to TRBD1. The length of the CDR3 is 17 residues. The ends lost 4 bases at V and 4 bases at J; junction bases unmatched: 10. The germline CDR1 and CDR2 sequences are LGHNA and YNFKEQ.

The chain recombines TRBV28 with TRBJ2-3, with D perhaps matching TRBD1 (5 bases). The CDR3 contains 14 residues. CDR1 MDHEN and CDR2 SYDVKM come from the germline V gene. V was trimmed by 5 bases and J by 2 bases, leaving 11 bases between them. The DNA for the CDR3 is TGTGCCAGCAGTGGTCACAGGTCCACAGATACGCAGTATTTT. This codes for CASSGHRSTDTQYF.

J is TRBJ2-1 and V is TRBV5-1; a weak D match, TRBD1 (7 bases). The V end lost 1 base, the J end lost 4 bases, and 12 bases lay between the germline ends. The CDR3 has 15 amino acids. CDR1 and CDR2 from the germline V gene are SGHRS and YFSETQ. The DNA of the CDR3 is TGCGCCAGCAGCTTGCGGGCAGGGGGGTACAATGAGCAGTTCTTC. It encodes CASSLRAGGYNEQFF.

The chain uses TRBV11-2 and TRBJ2-1, with a weak D call TRBD2 (6 bases). Germline values: CDR1 SGHAT, CDR2 FQNNGV. Trimming stripped 2 bases from V and 10 bases from J, with 12 bases between. This CDR3 spans 13 amino acids. The DNA of the CDR3 is TGTGCCAGCAGCTTAAGCGGGTGGGGAGAGCAGTTCTTC. Amino acids: CASSLSGWGEQFF.

The chain combines TRBV19 with TRBJ1-2; possible D gene TRBD1, 6 bases. The CDR3 extends over 13 amino acids. CDR1 LNHDA and CDR2 SQIVND come from the germline V gene (reference sequence). With 2 bases removed from V and 8 bases from J, the gap between germline ends came to 12 bases. The CDR3 DNA reads TGTGCCAGTAGTATAACAGGGAGCAGGGGCTACACCTTC. It codes for CASSITGSRGYTF.

The rearrangement uses TRBV5-6 and TRBJ2-7; 11 bases are shared with TRBD1. Trimming cost V 1 base and J 5 bases; bases outside gene matches: 5. CDR1 is SGHDT and CDR2 is YYEEEE in the germline V gene. The CDR3 extends over 15 amino acids. As DNA, the CDR3 is TGTGCCAGCAGCTTGAGAGGACAGGGGGCCCACGAGCAGTACTTC. It translates to CASSLRGQGAHEQYF.

The CDR3 protein is CASSANGDGNNEKLFF. As DNA, the CDR3 is TGTGCCAGCAGCGCCAACGGGGATGGCAATAATGAAAAACTGTTTTTT. The chain joins TRBV7-8 to TRBJ1-4; no clear D. Per germline, CDR1 SGHVS and CDR2 FQNEAQ. The ends were cut back, 5 bases at V and 4 bases at J, with 17 bases in the middle. The CDR3 contains 16 residues.

This chain uses TRBV7-9 with TRBJ2-5; TRBD1 matches at 8 bases. The CDR3 runs to 14 residues. The V and J ends lost 4 bases and 1 base, in that order; junction bases with no gene match: 2. Germline CDR1 and CDR2: SEHNR and FQNEAQ (reference sequence). CDR3 sequence (DNA): TGTGCCAGCAGCTGGACAGGGACCCAAGAGACCCAGTACTTC. This codes for CASSWTGTQETQYF.

CDR3 nucleotides: TGTGCCAGCAGTGAAAGAGGTCAGGGCTTCGGGGCCAACGTCCTGACTTTC. It translates to CASSERGQGFGANVLTF. The chain links TRBV2 to TRBJ2-6, with D tentatively TRBD1 (5 bases). The length of the CDR3 is 17 residues. Germline V gene lookup returns CDR1 SNHLY and CDR2 FYNNEI. V was pared by 2 bases and J by 4 bases, with 15 bases between.

The chain joins TRBV30 to TRBJ1-3; unclear D gene. There are 14 residues in the CDR3. CDR1 is GTSNPN and CDR2 is SVGIG in the germline V gene (reference sequence). Trimming removed 4 bases from V and 4 bases from J, with 14 bases in between. CDR3 residues: CAWKFSGIGNTIYF. The CDR3 region has the DNA TGTGCCTGGAAGTTCTCGGGGATCGGAAACACCATATATTTT.

The chain carries TRBV4-3 and TRBJ2-3; D call uncertain. Per the germline V gene, CDR1 is LGHNA and CDR2 is YSLEER. There are 14 residues in the CDR3. Deletions cut 0 bases from V and 2 bases from J, with 6 bases between. This CDR3 is CASSQDRYTDTQYF. The CDR3, as DNA: TGCGCCAGCAGCCAAGACAGGTACACAGATACGCAGTATTTT.

This clone was seen only once. The J gene is TRBJ1-5, the V gene TRBV6-5; TRBD1 matches at 7 bases. This CDR3 has 14 amino acids. After removal of 5 bases from V and 7 bases from J, the junction contained 8 bases not matched to a gene. In germline, CDR1 is MNHEY, CDR2 SVGAGI. This CDR3 reads CASSDDRAGQPQHF. The CDR3 nucleotides read TGTGCCAGCAGTGATGACAGGGCGGGACAGCCCCAGCATTTT.

This sequence joins TRBV6-1 and TRBJ2-3, with 10 bases fitting TRBD2. The CDR3 is made up of 16 amino acids. Germline CDR1 reads MNHNS; CDR2 reads SASEGT. Trimming took 2 bases from V and 2 from J; bases not matched to a gene: 4. The CDR3 is CASSEWTSGNTDTQYF. The CDR3 nucleotides are TGTGCCAGCAGTGAATGGACTAGCGGAAACACAGATACGCAGTATTTT.

A few counts support this clone. V usage is TRBV11-2 and J usage is TRBJ2-7, with 8 positions matching TRBD1. Germline loops: CDR1 SGHAT, CDR2 FQNNGV. V was clipped by 3 bases and J by 6 bases; unmatched bases: 1. CDR3 length: 12 amino acids. DNA of the CDR3: TGTGCCAGCAGCTTGGACAGGGTCGAGCAGTACTTC. It yields the protein CASSLDRVEQYF.

CDR3 in DNA: TGTGCCAGCAGCCTCACCCCAGGGAAAGCCCCTGAAGCTTTCTTT. This encodes CASSLTPGKAPEAFF. V is TRBV11-2 and J is TRBJ1-1; TRBD1 is a possible D gene (5 bases). The CDR3 sequence is 15 residues long. Germline CDR1 SGHAT, CDR2 FQNNGV. V was trimmed by 5 bases and J by 6 bases, leaving 19 bases between them.

This chain joins TRBV7-9 and TRBJ1-2; 7 bases agree with TRBD1. Germline V gives CDR1 SEHNR, CDR2 FQNEAQ (reference sequence). V gave up 5 bases and J gave up 2 bases; unmatched junction bases: 5. This CDR3 comprises 14 residues. CDR3 amino acids: CASSGDRPNYGYTF. The CDR3, as DNA: TGTGCCAGCAGCGGGGACAGACCCAACTATGGCTACACCTTC.

The genes are TRBV7-9 and TRBJ2-1, with 11 bases fitting TRBD2. The CDR3 has 18 amino acids. Germline V gene data show CDR1 as SEHNR and CDR2 as FQNEAQ (reference sequence). The ends lost 1 base at V and 2 bases at J; junction bases unmatched: 7. The CDR3 bases are TGTGCCAGCAGCTTAGGGGTAGCGGGGGGGCTCGCCTACAATGAGCAGTTCTTC. Its protein product is CASSLGVAGGLAYNEQFF.

The V and J genes are TRBV11-2 and TRBJ2-7; D possibly corresponds to TRBD1 (5 bases). Trimming left V 3 bases short and J 10 bases short, with 16 bases between. The CDR3 spans 13 residues. Looked up from germline, CDR1 is SGHAT and CDR2 is FQNNGV. The CDR3 DNA sequence: TGTGCCAGCAGCTTTTTTTCAGGGATAGGACAGTACGTC. Translated, it gives CASSFFSGIGQYV.

The genes are TRBV27 and TRBJ2-7, with TRBD2 identical over 12 bases. Germline V CDR1 and CDR2: MNHEY, SMNVEV (reference sequence). Trimming cost V 6 bases and J 1 base; bases outside gene matches: 4. The CDR3 loop spans 15 amino acids. The CDR3 DNA sequence: TGTGCCAGCAGCATGACTAGCGGGGGATCCTACGAGCAGTACTTC. It yields the protein CASSMTSGGSYEQYF.

This chain uses TRBV19 with TRBJ2-2; 7 bases are a match to TRBD1. The germline gives CDR1 LNHDA, CDR2 SQIVND (reference sequence). Germline trimming cut 7 bases from V and 4 bases from J; bases unmatched to any gene: 6. This CDR3 spans 14 amino acids. The CDR3 DNA reads as TGTGCCAGTATGACAGGGTATAGCACCGGGGAGCTGTTTTTT. Translation gives CASMTGYSTGELFF. Combining the CDR3 with reference TRBV19 and TRBJ2-2 gives the whole variable domain DGGITQSPKYLFRKEGQNVTLSCEQNLNHDAMYWYRQDPGQGLRLIYYSQIVNDFQKGDIAEGYSVSREKKESFPLTVTSAQKNPTAFYLCASMTGYSTGELFFGEGSRLTVL.